This T cell receptor beta chain came from a study of cytomegalovirus exposure and HLA in healthy donors. The CDR3 is 17 amino acids. CDR1 is KGHSH and CDR2 is LQKENI in the germline V gene. V was trimmed by 2 bases and J by 0 bases, leaving 14 bases between them. PCR used 60 Vbeta primers and 13 Jbeta primers. TCRdb's table, derived via immunoSEQ multiplex PCR, lists solely in-frame clones and lacks some. The data show around 99,000 clones, about 80% seen once. The clonotype originates from a woman between 50 and 59 years old in good health and CMV-seropositive. Sample: PBMCs. The rearrangement uses TRBV18 and TRBJ2-1; the D gene is possibly TRBD2 (5 bases). CDR3 nucleotides: TGTGCCAGCTCACCAGGCAGAACTAGTGGCTCCTACAATGAGCAGTTCTTC. This sequence encodes CASSPGRTSGSYNEQFF.